This entry features one TCR beta chain sequence. The entry originates in a study of shared T cell receptors in the human thymus. V dropped 0 bases and J dropped 6; count of bases not matched to a gene: 12. CDR1 and CDR2 from the germline V gene are MNHEY and SMNVEV (reference sequence). The CDR3 extends over 17 amino acids. Produced via immunoSEQ multiplex PCR; TCRdb's table is partial and in-frame only. The profile shows over 350,000 clones, 95% of them singletons. The chain has TRBV27 and TRBJ2-7; 9 bases line up with TRBD1. Sequenced material: thymocytes. The TCR comes from a human donor. In nucleotides, the CDR3 is TGTGCCAGCAGTTTATCTTCGGGGCTGGACAGGGGAGGCGAGCAGTACTTC. This encodes CASSLSSGLDRGGEQYF.